Included here is one T cell receptor beta chain sequence, with context. Only in-frame clones appear in the TCRdb table, and some are missing; sequencing was by immunoSEQ multiplex PCR. Of a few hundred thousand clones detected, 85% to 90% appear once; the ten largest clones hold about 4%. This record comes from a study of blood T cell repertoires in COVID-19. Trimming removed 3 bases from V and 1 base from J, with 9 bases in between. CDR3 length equals 14 residues. CDR1 is MDHEN, CDR2 SYDVKM, per germline. Sequencing was done on a sample of PBMCs or T cells enriched from blood (not recorded which). This sequence joins TRBV28 and TRBJ1-1; D is uncertain. The TCR comes from a man aged 25 to 40 who had recovered from COVID-19. The CDR3 protein is CASSLGSRNTEAFF. As DNA, the CDR3 is TGTGCCAGCAGTTTGGGCAGTCGGAACACTGAAGCTTTCTTT.